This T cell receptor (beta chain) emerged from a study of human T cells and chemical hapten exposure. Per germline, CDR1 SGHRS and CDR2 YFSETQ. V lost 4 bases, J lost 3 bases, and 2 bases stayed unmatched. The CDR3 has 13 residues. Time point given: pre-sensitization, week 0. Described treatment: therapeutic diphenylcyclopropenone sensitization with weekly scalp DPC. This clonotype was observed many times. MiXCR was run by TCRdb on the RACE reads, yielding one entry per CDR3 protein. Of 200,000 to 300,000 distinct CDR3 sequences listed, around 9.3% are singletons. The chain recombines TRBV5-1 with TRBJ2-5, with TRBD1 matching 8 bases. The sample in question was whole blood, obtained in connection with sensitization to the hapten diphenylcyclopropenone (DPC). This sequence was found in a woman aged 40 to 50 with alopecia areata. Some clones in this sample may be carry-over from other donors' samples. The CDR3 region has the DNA TGCGCCAGCAGCCCGGGACAGGAAGAGACCCAGTACTTC. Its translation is CASSPGQEETQYF.